Presented here are 24 T cell receptor beta chains from one specimen sequenced in a study of graft-versus-host responses after intestinal transplantation. This table comes from immunoSEQ multiplex PCR, and its TCRdb copy is limited to in-frame clones, with some not included. The table lists about 130,000 clones, around 90% of them singletons, with roughly 0.2% in the top ten. These TCRs are of unknown antigen specificity. The source material was unstimulated CD4+ T cells sorted from spleen or lymph node cells, sampled before intestinal transplant. These receptor sequences come from a human donor who received an intestinal transplant.

J is TRBJ1-3 and V is TRBV6-5; unclear D gene. The CDR3 consists of 16 residues. The germline CDR1 and CDR2 sequences are MNHEY and SVGAGI. Trimming shortened V by 0 bases and J by 6 bases, and 15 bases separated the two germline ends. The CDR3 DNA sequence: TGTGCCAGCAGTTACTCGAACCAGATGCAACCAAACACCATATATTTT. Its protein product is CASSYSNQMQPNTIYF.

The chain uses TRBV18 and TRBJ2-1; 9 nucleotides align to TRBD1. V was clipped by 3 bases and J by 5 bases; unmatched bases: 2. The CDR3 spans 14 residues. Germline V gene data show CDR1 as KGHSH and CDR2 as LQKENI. CDR3 sequence reads: CASSPGTGNNEQFF. In DNA form, the CDR3 reads TGTGCCAGCTCACCCGGGACAGGGAACAATGAGCAGTTCTTC.

The gene calls are TRBV7-9 and TRBJ2-3, with TRBD2 matching 10 bases. V shed 1 base and J 6 bases; nucleotides not matched to a gene: 4. CDR3 length: 15 residues. Germline V gene sequence: CDR1 SEHNR, CDR2 FQNEAQ (reference sequence). This CDR3 reads CASSLVAGGIDTQYF. DNA for the CDR3: TGTGCCAGCAGCTTAGTAGCGGGAGGTATTGATACGCAGTATTTT.

A word on this clone: At one end, the junction sequence differs from germline, possibly due to a read error. This chain joins TRBV7-3 and TRBJ2-7, with 7 bases lining up with TRBD2. The CDR3 covers 14 residues. Germline values: CDR1 SGHTA, CDR2 FQGTGA. The chain's CDR3 is CASSPGTISSEQYF. CDR3 in DNA: TGTGCCAGCAGCCCCGGGACTATCTCCTCCGAGCAGTACTTC.

CDR3 amino acids: CASSLTLDRAEQYF. The CDR3 nucleotides are TGTGCCAGCAGTTTGACCCTCGACAGGGCCGAGCAGTACTTC. This chain connects TRBV27 to TRBJ2-7; TRBD1 aligns across 7 bases. V dropped 3 bases and J dropped 6; count of bases not matched to a gene: 8. This CDR3 spans 14 amino acids. CDR1 and CDR2 (germline): MNHEY, SMNVEV (reference sequence).

J is TRBJ1-1 and V is TRBV9; D remains ambiguous. The CDR3 extends over 13 amino acids. Trimming cost V 0 bases and J 3 bases, with 6 bases left between them. Per germline, CDR1 SGDLS and CDR2 YYNGEE. DNA for the CDR3: TGTGCCAGCAGCGTAGGGACGGACACTGAAGCTTTCTTT. It specifies CASSVGTDTEAFF.

The chain joins TRBV7-2 to TRBJ2-5; D gene uncertain. The DNA end is a closer match to TRBJ2-7, so the J assignment may be wrong. The CDR3 loop spans 15 amino acids. Germline lookup yields CDR1 SGHTA and CDR2 FQGNSA. The chain's CDR3 is CASSLVGWSTYEQYF. The CDR3, as DNA: TGTGCCAGCAGCTTAGTGGGTTGGTCTACCTACGAGCAGTACTTC.

The rearrangement links TRBV6-5 to TRBJ1-1; D is possibly TRBD1 (5 bases). The CDR3 is 15 residues long. Germline V gene sequence: CDR1 MNHEY, CDR2 SVGAGI. V lost 4 bases to trimming and J lost 0 bases, with 12 bases between them. The CDR3 spells CASSSPTEMNTEAFF. The CDR3 nucleotides read TGTGCCAGCAGTTCCCCGACAGAGATGAACACTGAAGCTTTCTTT.

This chain connects TRBV5-1 to TRBJ2-7; 8 nucleotides agree with TRBD1. V was pared by 4 bases and J by 7 bases, with 10 bases of the junction left unmatched. The CDR3 is 14 amino acids. The germline V gene encodes CDR1 SGHRS and CDR2 YFSETQ. CDR3 sequence reads: CASSPLTGAGEQYF. In nucleotides, the CDR3 is TGCGCCAGCAGCCCCCTGACAGGGGCGGGGGAGCAGTACTTC. The whole variable domain, filled in from reference TRBV5-1 and TRBJ2-7, reads KAGVTQTPRYLIKTRGQQVTLSCSPISGHRSVSWYQQTPGQGLQFLFEYFSETQRNKGNFPGRFSGRQFSNSRSEMNVSTLELGDSALYLCASSPLTGAGEQYFGPGTRLTVT.

The chain is built from TRBV6-5 and TRBJ2-7; D uncertain. The CDR3 is made up of 12 amino acids. CDR1 is MNHEY, CDR2 SVGAGI, per germline. V gave up 5 bases and J gave up 5 bases, with 10 bases separating them. In nucleotides, the CDR3 is TGTGCCAGCAGTCGGACGCAGGACGAGCAGTACTTC. Translation: CASSRTQDEQYF.

The rearrangement uses TRBV30 and TRBJ2-1, with TRBD2 as a possible D gene (5 bases). The CDR3 spans 16 residues. The germline gives CDR1 GTSNPN, CDR2 SVGIG (reference sequence). Trimming took off 4 bases at V and 8 bases at J, with 24 bases between the two ends. CDR3 region: CAWNPTTAESHDEQFF. The CDR3 region has the DNA TGTGCCTGGAACCCTACAACAGCGGAGAGCCACGATGAGCAGTTCTTC.

V usage is TRBV19 and J usage is TRBJ2-3, with TRBD1 matching over 9 bases. CDR1 is LNHDA, CDR2 SQIVND, per germline (reference sequence). The CDR3 runs 15 residues. With 6 bases clipped from V and 2 bases from J, the junction kept 6 bases outside the gene matches. The CDR3 sequence is CASRPGTGNTDTQYF. CDR3 in DNA: TGTGCCAGTAGACCCGGGACAGGGAACACAGATACGCAGTATTTT.

V gene TRBV4-1 combines with J gene TRBJ1-5, with D unclear. The CDR3 covers 16 residues. CDR1 and CDR2 from the germline V gene are MGHRA and YSYEKL. Trimming cost V 1 base and J 0 bases, with 10 bases left between them. For the CDR3, the DNA is TGCGCCAGCAGCCAAGGGACCGCTTATAGCAATCAGCCCCAGCATTTT. This encodes CASSQGTAYSNQPQHF.

The chain combines TRBV19 with TRBJ2-7; 13 nucleotides agree with TRBD2. J gave up 4 bases and V 5 bases, and 8 bases lay outside the gene matches. Germline V gene sequence: CDR1 LNHDA, CDR2 SQIVND (reference sequence). CDR3 length: 16 amino acids. CDR3 DNA sequence: TGTGCCAGTAGTGAACTAGCGGGAGGGCCAAAATACGAGCAGTACTTC. It encodes CASSELAGGPKYEQYF. Together with reference TRBV19 and TRBJ2-7, the CDR3 gives the full variable domain: DGGITQSPKYLFRKEGQNVTLSCEQNLNHDAMYWYRQDPGQGLRLIYYSQIVNDFQKGDIAEGYSVSREKKESFPLTVTSAQKNPTAFYLCASSELAGGPKYEQYFGPGTRLTVT.

This clone appeared once. The V call is TRBV6-5, the J call TRBJ1-5; tentative D call: TRBD1 (5 bases). Per the germline V gene, CDR1 is MNHEY and CDR2 is SVGAGI. This CDR3 is built from 14 residues. V was trimmed by 10 bases and J by 1 base, leaving 14 bases between them. The CDR3 loop is CANGEGRSNQPQHF. The CDR3 DNA reads as TGTGCCAACGGTGAGGGGCGAAGCAATCAGCCCCAGCATTTT.

The CDR3 DNA sequence: TGTGCCTGGAGTGCCTGGGACAGGGGAAGCACTGAAGCTTTCTTT. Its protein is CAWSAWDRGSTEAFF. J is TRBJ1-1 and V is TRBV30, with 10 bases fitting TRBD1. J gave up 4 bases and V 1 base, and 6 bases lay outside the gene matches. The CDR3 is 15 amino acids. Germline CDR1 GTSNPN, CDR2 SVGIG (reference sequence).

This clone came up a few times. The CDR3 nucleotides are TGTGCCACCGCTCCGGGACTAGCGGGTCGGGAGCAGTACTTC. Translating it yields CATAPGLAGREQYF. The chain is built from TRBV19 and TRBJ2-7, with TRBD2 matching 12 bases. CDR1 is LNHDA, CDR2 SQIVND, per germline (reference sequence). The trim removed 10 bases at V and 7 bases at J, leaving 11 bases unmatched. The CDR3 covers 14 residues.

The chain couples TRBV27 to TRBJ2-5; 9 nucleotides match TRBD2. This CDR3 has 20 residues. V was pared by 6 bases and J by 0 bases, with 20 bases of the junction left unmatched. CDR1 is MNHEY and CDR2 is SMNVEV in the germline V gene (reference sequence). CDR3 sequence: CASSVGYLRTSDLYQETQYF. CDR3 nucleotides: TGTGCCAGCAGCGTTGGGTACCTGCGGACTAGCGATTTGTACCAAGAGACCCAGTACTTC.

This clone was picked up a small number of times. The CDR3 DNA sequence: TGTGCCAGCAGTTTGAGGGACAGGGCCGAGCAGTACTTC. Its protein product is CASSLRDRAEQYF. The chain joins TRBV28 to TRBJ2-7, with 9 bases matching TRBD1. This CDR3 spans 13 amino acids. V shed 3 bases and J 6 bases; nucleotides not matched to a gene: 3. Germline V CDR1 and CDR2: MDHEN, SYDVKM.

The V call is TRBV28, the J call TRBJ2-3, with D possibly matching TRBD2 (5 bases). This CDR3 contains 15 residues. The V end was cut by 6 bases, the J end by 2 bases, with 15 bases between. Germline values: CDR1 MDHEN, CDR2 SYDVKM. The CDR3 DNA is TGTGCCAGCAGCCTACTAGTCAAGTCCACAGATACGCAGTATTTT. Residues: CASSLLVKSTDTQYF. Based on the CDR3 plus reference TRBV28 and TRBJ2-3, the full variable domain is DVKVTQSSRYLVKRTGEKVFLECVQDMDHENMFWYRQDPGLGLRLIYFSYDVKMKEKGDIPEGYSVSREKKERFSLILESASTNQTSMYLCASSLLVKSTDTQYFGPGTRLTVL.

The chain is built from TRBV27 and TRBJ2-6; D gene uncertain. The V end was cut by 3 bases, the J end by 4 bases, with 4 bases between. Germline CDR1 and CDR2: MNHEY and SMNVEV (reference sequence). The CDR3 has 13 amino acids. CDR3 sequence (DNA): TGTGCCAGCAGTTTCTGGGGGGCCAACGTCCTGACTTTC. This codes for CASSFWGANVLTF. Filled out from reference TRBV27 and TRBJ2-6, the complete variable domain reads EAQVTQNPRYLITVTGKKLTVTCSQNMNHEYMSWYRQDPGLGLRQIYYSMNVEVTDKGDVPEGYKVSRKEKRNFPLILESPSPNQTSLYFCASSFWGANVLTFGAGSRLTVL.

The chain carries TRBV5-1 and TRBJ1-6; 11 bases are a match to TRBD1. The CDR3 is made up of 15 amino acids. V was clipped by 2 bases and J by 6 bases; unmatched bases: 1. CDR1 is SGHRS and CDR2 is YFSETQ in the germline V gene. The CDR3 is CASSFGTGGNSPLHF. Here the CDR3 DNA reads TGCGCCAGCAGCTTCGGGACAGGGGGTAATTCACCCCTCCACTTT.

Here the CDR3 reads CASSYVTRGGYEQYF. The CDR3 DNA is TGTGCCAGCAGTTACGTGACCAGGGGAGGCTACGAGCAGTACTTC. This chain uses TRBV6-6 with TRBJ2-7; D tentatively reads TRBD1 or TRBD2 (6 bases each). The germline V and J ends were trimmed by 2 bases and 3 bases, with 14 bases remaining between them. Germline V gives CDR1 MNHNY, CDR2 SVGAGI (reference sequence). The CDR3 has 15 residues.

This clone showed up just a few times. V is TRBV6-1 and J is TRBJ1-3, with D possibly TRBD1 on 6 matching bases. Germline V gives CDR1 MNHNS, CDR2 SASEGT. The CDR3 totals 14 residues. Deletions cut 7 bases from V and 0 bases from J, with 10 bases between. Here the CDR3 reads CASTWTASGNTIYF. The CDR3 DNA reads as TGTGCCAGCACTTGGACAGCCTCTGGAAACACCATATATTTT.